This TCR beta chain was identified during a study of OX40 agonist ivuxolimab in advanced cancers. Study-wide results and limits: Some patients without response likewise showed low normalized clonal expansion. At doses 0.1 to 3.0 mg/kg, CD4+ and CD8+ clones expanded.

Libraries were prepared by immunoSEQ multiplex PCR; TCRdb keeps only in-frame clonotypes and omits some of them. Of fewer than 70,000 clones listed, around 87% were seen once; the top ten hold 2.5% to 3%. This clone has only a few counts. Its target is unknown. This CDR3 contains 16 residues. The junction had 13 bases not matched to a gene; V was cut back by 4 bases and J by 10 bases. Germline V gives CDR1 MDHEN, CDR2 SYDVKM. Sequencing used CD4+ or CD8+ T cells sorted from blood, obtained in a trial of the OX40 agonist ivuxolimab. This chain connects TRBV28 to TRBJ1-6, with 7 bases lining up with TRBD1. The TCR sequence derives from an adult with an advanced solid tumor such as melanoma, head and neck, liver or kidney cancer. CDR3 protein: CASSSLAGGLGSPLHF. In DNA, the CDR3 is TGTGCCAGCAGTTCACTGGCAGGGGGGCTTGGATCACCCCTCCACTTT.